Sequencing of this T cell receptor (beta chain) was carried out in a study of OX40 agonist ivuxolimab in advanced cancers. About the study: The patients received ivuxolimab by intravenous route every 2 weeks at 0.01 to 10 mg/kg.

For this clone: Its target is not known.

With baseline, cycle 4 day 1, and cycle 7 day 1 as timepoints, blood was sampled. Profiling relied on immunoSEQ multiplex PCR, and the TCRdb table lists in-frame clones only, not all of them. Seen here are tens of thousands of clones, 70% to 85% observed once, and the top ten hold around 7.8%. Study results and caveats: Dose levels from 0.1 to 3.0 mg/kg saw CD4+ and CD8+ blood T cells expand clonally by week 6.

The CDR3 totals 13 residues. V shed 2 bases and J 8 bases; nucleotides not matched to a gene: 3. Germline V gene sequence: CDR1 SEHNR, CDR2 FQNEAQ (reference sequence). This clonotype originated in an adult with an advanced solid tumor such as melanoma, head and neck, liver or kidney cancer. The sample in question was CD4+ or CD8+ T cells sorted from blood, obtained in a trial of the OX40 agonist ivuxolimab. V is TRBV7-9 and J is TRBJ1-2; TRBD1 matches at 9 bases. The chain's CDR3 is CASSLTGGYGYTF. The CDR3 region has the DNA TGTGCCAGCAGCTTAACAGGGGGCTACGGCTACACCTTC.